A single sample gave rise to the 26 T cell receptor beta chains below, sequenced in a study of shared clonotypes between healthy human individuals. The assay was immunoSEQ multiplex PCR, and TCRdb's table has in-frame clones only and misses some. This repertoire shows about 1 million clones, approximately 80% found once; its top ten account for approximately 0.5%. The specimen sequenced was memory CD4+ T cells from PBMCs. Indicated subset: CD45RA-negative fraction. These receptor sequences come from a young man in good health. Some clones in this sample may be carry-over from other donors' samples.

This clone showed up many times. The chain recombines TRBV2 with TRBJ2-5; D not resolved. Germline CDR1 and CDR2: SNHLY and FYNNEI. With 4 bases removed from V and 1 base from J, the gap between germline ends came to 7 bases. The CDR3 length is 13 residues. For the CDR3, the DNA is TGTGCCAGCAGTGGAGACATCCAAGAGACCCAGTACTTC. Translated, it gives CASSGDIQETQYF.

The chain has TRBV27 and TRBJ2-5; D is possibly TRBD1 (6 bases). V was trimmed by 5 bases and J by 2 bases, leaving 12 bases between them. CDR3 length: 14 amino acids. The germline gives CDR1 MNHEY, CDR2 SMNVEV (reference sequence). CDR3 in amino acids: CASSTGQIQETQYF. CDR3 sequence (DNA): TGTGCCAGCAGTACAGGACAGATACAAGAGACCCAGTACTTC.

The chain carries TRBV9 and TRBJ1-1; 7 bases fit TRBD1. Per germline, CDR1 SGDLS and CDR2 YYNGEE. This CDR3 has 15 amino acids. V gave up 3 bases and J gave up 1 base; unmatched junction bases: 6. CDR3 DNA sequence: TGTGCCAGCAGCGACCAGACAGGGAAGAACACTGAAGCTTTCTTT. Translation gives CASSDQTGKNTEAFF.

The chain has TRBV10-3 and TRBJ1-5, with 8 bases fitting TRBD1. J was trimmed by 3 bases and V by 3 bases; bases with no gene match: 7. There are 16 residues in the CDR3. CDR1 is ENHRY and CDR2 is SYGVKD in the germline V gene. The CDR3 region is CAISDRTGGDNQPQHF. The CDR3 nucleotides are TGTGCCATCAGTGACCGAACAGGGGGTGACAATCAGCCCCAGCATTTT.

The chain carries TRBV28 and TRBJ2-1; D may be TRBD1 (5 bases). This CDR3 is 15 amino acids long. CDR1 is MDHEN, CDR2 SYDVKM, per germline. Trimming stripped 7 bases from V and 0 bases from J, with 13 bases between. CDR3 amino acids: CASTRQLRSYNEQFF. The CDR3 nucleotides are TGTGCCAGCACCCGACAGCTACGCTCCTACAATGAGCAGTTCTTC.

Notes on this clone: This sample includes further DNA sequences coding for the same CDR3. The V gene is TRBV4-3, the J gene TRBJ2-7; 15 positions match TRBD2. The CDR3 has 15 residues. CDR1 and CDR2 (germline): LGHNA, YSLEER. V shed 3 bases and J 7 bases; nucleotides not matched to a gene: 4. The CDR3 DNA reads as TGCGCCAGCAGCCAGGGACTAGCGGGAGGTTATGAGCAGTACTTC. This codes for CASSQGLAGGYEQYF.

The chain combines TRBV7-2 with TRBJ2-7; D is undetermined. The length of the CDR3 is 14 residues. Germline values: CDR1 SGHTA, CDR2 FQGNSA. The V gene lost 0 bases and the J gene lost 3 bases, with 9 bases spanning the gap. The CDR3 nucleotides are TGTGCCAGCAGCTTAGCGAGAGATAACTACGAGCAGTACTTC. This gives the protein CASSLARDNYEQYF. Full variable domain (missing parts from reference TRBV7-2 and TRBJ2-7): GAGVSQSPSNKVTEKGKDVELRCDPISGHTALYWYRQSLGQGLEFLIYFQGNSAPDKSGLPSDRFSAERTGGSVSTLTIQRTQQEDSAVYLCASSLARDNYEQYFGPGTRLTVT.

J is TRBJ2-5 and V is TRBV18; a weak D match, TRBD2 (5 bases). The CDR3 runs 16 residues. Germline V gene lookup returns CDR1 KGHSH and CDR2 LQKENI. Trimming took off 3 bases at V and 3 bases at J, with 17 bases between the two ends. CDR3 DNA: TGTGCCAGCTCACCCCAAGCGGTTCTGGGGAAAGAGACCCAGTACTTC. Protein: CASSPQAVLGKETQYF.

This clone has a count of ten or more. The chain has TRBV14 and TRBJ2-7; TRBD1 agrees at 8 bases. Germline V gene sequence: CDR1 SGHDN, CDR2 FVKESK. V shed 3 bases, J shed 6 bases, and the junction held 7 bases outside the gene matches. The CDR3 covers 14 residues. The CDR3 region is CASSHPGQAREQYF. CDR3 DNA: TGTGCCAGCAGCCACCCGGGACAGGCGCGCGAGCAGTACTTC. The full variable domain, its missing parts supplied by reference TRBV14 and TRBJ2-7, is EAGVTQFPSHSVIEKGQTVTLRCDPISGHDNLYWYRRVMGKEIKFLLHFVKESKQDESGMPNNRFLAERTGGTYSTLKVQPAELEDSGVYFCASSHPGQAREQYFGPGTRLTVT.

The V call is TRBV6-6, the J call TRBJ2-3, with 9 positions matching TRBD1. The CDR3 contains 14 residues. The trim removed 8 bases at V and 8 bases at J, leaving 11 bases unmatched. CDR1 MNHNY and CDR2 SVGAGI come from the germline V gene (reference sequence). The CDR3 region is CASRGGQGIGTQYF. The CDR3 coding sequence is TGTGCCAGCCGCGGCGGACAGGGGATCGGTACGCAGTATTTT.

The table lists this clone with a few counts. The identical CDR3 is also encoded by other nucleotide sequences in the sample. The chain uses TRBV28 and TRBJ2-6; 7 bases match TRBD2. V was clipped by 3 bases and J by 4 bases; unmatched bases: 3. The CDR3 contains 15 residues. Per germline, CDR1 MDHEN and CDR2 SYDVKM. The CDR3 DNA follows: TGTGCCAGCAGTTTGGGAGGGGCAGGGGCCAACGTCCTGACTTTC. Amino acid sequence: CASSLGGAGANVLTF.

The gene calls are TRBV28 and TRBJ2-3; D tentatively fits TRBD1 or TRBD2 (5 bases each). Trimming left V 1 base short and J 6 bases short, with 20 bases between. CDR1 and CDR2 (germline): MDHEN, SYDVKM. The CDR3 consists of 17 residues. The CDR3 DNA reads as TGTGCCAGCAGTTTATCCCCGTTAGTCACAGGCGGGGATACGCAGTATTTT. This sequence encodes CASSLSPLVTGGDTQYF.

The count of this clone is one. This chain connects TRBV4-3 to TRBJ1-6; a possible D gene is TRBD1 (6 bases). Deletions cut 0 bases from V and 10 bases from J, with 16 bases between. The CDR3 is 16 amino acids. Germline lookup yields CDR1 LGHNA and CDR2 YSLEER. In DNA, the CDR3 is TGCGCCAGCAGCCAAGATTCCAGGGGCAGGGACTCACCCCTCCACTTT. Amino acid sequence: CASSQDSRGRDSPLHF.

The chain combines TRBV5-8 with TRBJ2-5; 8 bases are a match to TRBD1. V lost 0 bases to trimming and J lost 5 bases; unmatched junction nucleotides: 3. Germline V CDR1 and CDR2: SGHTS, YDEGEE. This CDR3 comprises 14 residues. The CDR3 spells CASSLAGGSETQYF. DNA for the CDR3: TGTGCCAGCAGCTTGGCAGGGGGCTCGGAGACCCAGTACTTC. Based on the CDR3 plus reference TRBV5-8 and TRBJ2-5, the full variable domain is EAGVTQSPTHLIKTRGQQATLRCSPISGHTSVYWYQQALGLGLQFLLWYDEGEERNRGNFPPRFSGRQFPNYSSELNVNALELEDSALYLCASSLAGGSETQYFGPGTRLLVL.

J is TRBJ1-5 and V is TRBV19; 8 bases line up with TRBD1. J lost 6 bases, V lost 6 bases, and 10 bases had no gene match. The CDR3 consists of 15 residues. The germline CDR1 and CDR2 sequences are LNHDA and SQIVND (reference sequence). CDR3 DNA sequence: TGTGCCAGTAGGCTGGGACAGGCGAATCGTCAGCCCCAGCATTTT. As protein: CASRLGQANRQPQHF.

The V gene is TRBV5-1, the J gene TRBJ2-7; maybe TRBD2 (6 bases). Germline V gene sequence: CDR1 SGHRS, CDR2 YFSETQ. V lost 0 bases to trimming and J lost 3 bases, with 10 bases between them. CDR3 length: 14 amino acids. The CDR3 spells CASSLELAFYEQYF. DNA of the CDR3: TGCGCCAGCAGCTTGGAACTAGCTTTCTACGAGCAGTACTTC. Full variable domain (outside the CDR3, taken from reference TRBV5-1 and TRBJ2-7): KAGVTQTPRYLIKTRGQQVTLSCSPISGHRSVSWYQQTPGQGLQFLFEYFSETQRNKGNFPGRFSGRQFSNSRSEMNVSTLELGDSALYLCASSLELAFYEQYFGPGTRLTVT.

The chain uses TRBV11-3 and TRBJ2-1; TRBD2 matches 7 bases. The CDR3 consists of 15 residues. The V segment lost 1 base and the J segment 6 bases; nucleotides outside the gene matches: 6. Germline V gene sequence: CDR1 SGHNT, CDR2 YENEEA. The CDR3 loop is CASSLGGSLVNEQFF. CDR3 DNA sequence: TGTGCCAGCAGCTTAGGCGGGAGTCTGGTCAATGAGCAGTTCTTC.

This chain joins TRBV5-5 and TRBJ1-5, with D unclear. There are 14 residues in the CDR3. The V gene's germline CDR1 is SGHKS and CDR2 YYEKEE (reference sequence). V was pared by 0 bases and J by 3 bases, with 7 bases between. CDR3 protein: CASSLGGINQPQHF. Here the CDR3 DNA reads TGTGCCAGCAGCTTGGGCGGTATCAATCAGCCCCAGCATTTT.

The V gene is TRBV28, the J gene TRBJ1-5, with D perhaps TRBD1 (6 bases). This CDR3 spans 16 amino acids. Trimming cost V 3 bases and J 5 bases, with 17 bases left between them. Germline V gene lookup returns CDR1 MDHEN and CDR2 SYDVKM. As DNA, the CDR3 is TGTGCCAGCAGTTTGCGGCCGGGGAGGGGGGATCAGCCCCAGCATTTT. Encoded protein: CASSLRPGRGDQPQHF.

In its sample, this clone was seen once. This chain links TRBV5-1 with TRBJ2-3; D is perhaps TRBD1 (6 bases). The CDR3 contains 15 residues. Trimming left V 5 bases short and J 3 bases short, with 16 bases between. CDR1 is SGHRS, CDR2 YFSETQ, per germline. The CDR3 DNA sequence: TGCGCCAGCAGGATCTTCTGGGGGCGGACAGATACGCAGTATTTT. Protein: CASRIFWGRTDTQYF.

This clone was counted many times. The identical CDR3 is also encoded by other nucleotide sequences in the sample. The V gene is TRBV7-9, the J gene TRBJ2-1; D is possibly TRBD2 (7 bases). Germline V gene lookup returns CDR1 SEHNR and CDR2 FQNEAQ (reference sequence). V lost 0 bases and J lost 9, with 9 bases in between. The CDR3 spans 13 residues. CDR3 bases: TGTGCCAGCAGCTTAGCGGGAGGGGGTGAGCAGTTCTTC. This translates into CASSLAGGGEQFF.

To note about this clone: Other DNA variants within this sample encode the same CDR3. The chain carries TRBV6-5 and TRBJ1-5; TRBD1 is a possible D gene (5 bases). CDR1 is MNHEY, CDR2 SVGAGI, per germline. V was trimmed by 0 bases and J by 4 bases, leaving 7 bases between them. The CDR3 extends over 14 amino acids. The CDR3 region has the DNA TGTGCCAGCAGTTACTCGGGGGGAAATCAGCCCCAGCATTTT. This encodes CASSYSGGNQPQHF.

The J gene is TRBJ2-7, the V gene TRBV5-1; tentatively, D is TRBD2 (6 bases). The CDR3 length is 17 residues. Trimming shortened V by 0 bases and J by 3 bases, and 19 bases separated the two germline ends. Per germline, CDR1 SGHRS and CDR2 YFSETQ. The CDR3 DNA reads TGCGCCAGCAGCTTGGCCTTAGGAGGGCGTTCCCTCTACGAGCAGTACTTC. Amino acid sequence: CASSLALGGRSLYEQYF.

J is TRBJ2-1 and V is TRBV7-9, with D tentatively TRBD1 or TRBD2 (5 bases each). Germline lookup yields CDR1 SEHNR and CDR2 FQNEAQ (reference sequence). With 1 base removed from V and 5 bases from J, the gap between germline ends came to 12 bases. This CDR3 spans 15 amino acids. The CDR3 nucleotides read TGTGCCAGCAGCTTAGTTTTCGGGACCCACAATGAGCAGTTCTTC. This gives the protein CASSLVFGTHNEQFF. The variable domain in full, with the rest retrieved from reference TRBV7-9 and TRBJ2-1, is DTGVSQNPRHKITKRGQNVTFRCDPISEHNRLYWYRQTLGQGPEFLTYFQNEAQLEKSRLLSDRFSAERPKGSFSTLEIQRTEQGDSAMYLCASSLVFGTHNEQFFGPGTRLTVL.

The genes are TRBV11-2 and TRBJ2-7; D ambiguous. This CDR3 is built from 14 residues. Germline loops: CDR1 SGHAT, CDR2 FQNNGV. V was shortened by 0 bases and J by 4 bases, with 10 bases between the two germline ends. CDR3 coding DNA: TGTGCCAGCAGCTTAGATCCCGCCGTTTACGAGCAGTACTTC. Translated, it gives CASSLDPAVYEQYF. Together with reference TRBV11-2 and TRBJ2-7, the CDR3 gives the full variable domain: EAGVAQSPRYKIIEKRQSVAFWCNPISGHATLYWYQQILGQGPKLLIQFQNNGVVDDSQLPKDRFSAERLKGVDSTLKIQPAKLEDSAVYLCASSLDPAVYEQYFGPGTRLTVT.

The genes are TRBV29-1 and TRBJ1-5; D is uncertain. The CDR3 runs to 14 residues. Trimming took off 4 bases at V and 5 bases at J, with 15 bases between the two ends. Germline loops: CDR1 SQVTM, CDR2 ANQGSEA. CDR3 coding DNA: TGCAGCGTTGGAGCCGGAAGCGGCGATCAGCCCCAGCATTTT. This encodes CSVGAGSGDQPQHF.